These T cell receptor beta chains were read from a single sample in a study of control samples from healthy donors and cancer patients. The protocol was immunoSEQ multiplex PCR, while the TCRdb copy is restricted to in-frame clones and leaves out a portion. The sample consists of 170,000 or so clones, approximately 94% of them appearing once. Sequenced input: blood. The receptors come from a man aged 25-45 years in good health. Each CDR3 is given with its conserved first and last residue. A D gene is named only where the DNA matches it firmly. Clone sizes are given selectively: once, few, many, or a class where the clone is expanded.

clone size	J gene	V gene	D gene	CDR3 protein	CDR3 DNA
-	TRBJ1-5	TRBV24-1	-	CATSDSGSNQPQHF	TGTGCCACCAGTGATTCAGGTAGCAATCAGCCCCAGCATTTT
-	TRBJ2-3	TRBV2	TRBD2	CASKASGNRGTDTQYF	TGTGCCAGCAAAGCTAGCGGGAACAGGGGCACAGATACGCAGTATTTT
once	TRBJ2-2	TRBV7-9	-	CASSQSANTGELFF	TGTGCCAGCAGCCAGAGCGCGAACACCGGGGAGCTGTTTTTT
-	TRBJ2-3	TRBV11-2	-	CASSTYTDTQYF	TGTGCCAGCAGCACTTACACAGATACGCAGTATTTT
-	TRBJ2-3	TRBV2	TRBD1	CASSLWTGGDTQYF	TGTGCCAGTTCACTGTGGACAGGGGGAGATACGCAGTATTTT
-	TRBJ1-2	TRBV2	TRBD1	CASLYQGQKGGYTF	TGTGCCAGCCTCTACCAGGGACAGAAAGGCGGCTACACCTTC
once	TRBJ2-1	TRBV11-3	TRBD2	CASSLGRGAYNEQFF	TGTGCCAGCAGCTTAGGGCGGGGGGCCTACAATGAGCAGTTCTTC
-	TRBJ2-3	TRBV27	TRBD2	CASSLSPSGSTDTQYF	TGTGCCAGCAGTTTATCACCTAGCGGAAGCACAGATACGCAGTATTTT
-	TRBJ2-5	TRBV24-1	TRBD1	CATSERDRGTVSQETQYF	TGTGCCACCAGTGAACGGGACAGGGGAACGGTAAGCCAAGAGACCCAGTACTTC
-	TRBJ2-7	TRBV13	-	CASSLNRRYEQYF	TGTGCCAGCAGCTTAAACAGGAGGTACGAGCAGTACTTC
-	TRBJ1-2	TRBV7-8	-	CASSLVRGGYTF	TGTGCCAGCAGCTTAGTTCGGGGCGGCTACACCTTC
-	TRBJ1-6	TRBV6-5	-	CASRDSSYNSPLHF	TGTGCCAGCAGAGATAGCTCCTATAATTCACCCCTCCACTTT
-	TRBJ2-2	TRBV5-1	TRBD2	CASSPRLAGVPSTGELFF	TGCGCCAGCAGCCCCAGACTAGCGGGAGTCCCGAGCACCGGGGAGCTGTTTTTT
-	TRBJ2-7	TRBV2	TRBD1	CASSEYRGNYEQYF	TGTGCCAGCAGTGAGTACAGGGGGAACTACGAGCAGTACTTC
once	TRBJ2-7	TRBV19	-	CASSISEGMEYEQYF	TGTGCCAGTAGTATCTCTGAGGGGATGGAGTACGAGCAGTACTTC
-	TRBJ2-4	TRBV9	-	CASGRAPGDIQYF	TGTGCCAGCGGCCGGGCCCCCGGGGACATTCAGTACTTC
-	TRBJ1-2	TRBV30	-	CAWSVQGKRYTF	TGTGCCTGGAGTGTACAGGGAAAGCGCTACACCTTC
-	TRBJ1-5	TRBV5-8	-	CASSRGLSNQPQHF	TGTGCCAGCAGCCGGGGACTTTCCAATCAGCCCCAGCATTTT
-	TRBJ1-4	TRBV5-1	-	CASSLGPNEKLFF	TGCGCCAGCAGCCTGGGGCCTAATGAAAAACTGTTTTTT
-	TRBJ1-5	TRBV2	-	CATGGGFNQPQHF	TGTGCCACCGGGGGAGGCTTCAATCAGCCCCAGCATTTT
-	TRBJ2-7	TRBV5-1	-	CASSLEGPSEQYF	TGCGCCAGCAGCTTGGAGGGACCAAGCGAGCAGTACTTC
-	TRBJ1-1	TRBV12-3/TRBV12-4	-	CASSFWGTEAFF	TGTGCCAGCAGTTTTTGGGGGACTGAAGCTTTCTTT
-	TRBJ1-1	TRBV7-8	-	CASSLSEFSEAFF	TGTGCCAGCAGCTTAAGTGAATTTAGTGAAGCTTTCTTT
-	TRBJ1-5	TRBV19	TRBD1	CASSSPPGTGAPGNQPQHF	TGTGCCAGTAGTTCTCCCCCCGGGACAGGGGCTCCGGGCAATCAGCCCCAGCATTTT
-	TRBJ1-1	TRBV27	-	CASSLSMEGWTEAFF	TGTGCCAGCAGTTTATCGATGGAGGGATGGACTGAAGCTTTCTTT
-	TRBJ1-2	TRBV19	-	CASKSLGPARNYGYTF	TGTGCCAGTAAAAGTTTGGGGCCCGCCCGTAACTATGGCTACACCTTC
-	TRBJ1-6	TRBV7-9	-	CASRPTSSGSPLHF	TGTGCCAGCAGGCCGACCAGCTCAGGTTCACCCCTCCACTTT
-	TRBJ2-7	TRBV28	-	CASGDPGRTYEQYF	TGTGCCAGCGGGGACCCGGGGAGAACCTACGAGCAGTACTTC
-	TRBJ2-2	TRBV9	TRBD1	CASGQGVNTGELFF	TGTGCCAGCGGACAGGGGGTGAACACCGGGGAGCTGTTTTTT
-	TRBJ2-5	TRBV11-3	-	CASSLDGSIPQETQYF	TGTGCCAGCAGCTTAGACGGGAGTATCCCCCAAGAGACCCAGTACTTC
-	TRBJ2-7	TRBV30	-	CAWSRGTYEQYF	TGTGCCTGGAGCCGAGGGACCTACGAGCAGTACTTC
-	TRBJ2-5	TRBV4-1	TRBD2	CASSSSTSAIETQYF	TGCGCCAGCAGCTCCTCGACTAGCGCGATAGAGACCCAGTACTTC
-	TRBJ1-5	TRBV2	TRBD1	CASSQGQGDNQPQHF	TGTGCCAGCAGTCAGGGACAGGGCGACAATCAGCCCCAGCATTTT
-	TRBJ2-5	TRBV5-4	TRBD2	CASSLASGTQETQYF	TGTGCCAGCAGCTTGGCTAGCGGGACCCAAGAGACCCAGTACTTC
-	TRBJ1-1	TRBV5-4	-	CASSLDSDLEAFF	TGTGCCAGCAGCCTCGACAGTGACCTTGAAGCTTTCTTT
-	TRBJ1-6	TRBV7-9	-	CASGWDGNSPLHF	TGTGCCAGCGGATGGGACGGGAATTCACCCCTCCACTTT
-	TRBJ2-7	TRBV11-2	TRBD1	CASSLTDRESF	TGTGCCAGCAGCTTAACCGACAGGGAGAGCTTC
few	TRBJ2-5	TRBV7-9	-	CASSFGAQETQYF	TGTGCCAGCAGCTTCGGGGCCCAAGAGACCCAGTACTTC
-	TRBJ1-1	TRBV5-1	-	CASSLGGQNTEAFF	TGCGCCAGCAGCTTGGGGGGCCAGAACACTGAAGCTTTCTTT
-	TRBJ2-5	TRBV30	-	CAWSQGPQETQYF	TGTGCCTGGAGTCAGGGTCCCCAAGAGACCCAGTACTTC